This TCR beta chain derives from a study of Ad26.COV2.S vaccination and SARS-CoV-2 variants. The wider study: The vaccine Ad26.COV2.S was put into the muscle once, or twice with 56 days between.

The CDR3 is 18 residues long. The V segment lost 3 bases and the J segment 4 bases; nucleotides outside the gene matches: 8. Germline V gene lookup returns CDR1 SNHLY and CDR2 FYNNEI. The treatment is: about 20 received Ad26.COV2.S at low or high dose, single or two shots; several received placebo; per-sample allocation not given. Sample collection was performed on day 63 after the first vaccine or placebo injection. Generated by immunoSEQ multiplex PCR, the TCRdb table keeps only in-frame clones and is missing some. Among some 340,000 clones listed, around four fifths were seen once. This chain joins TRBV2 and TRBJ2-1; 14 nucleotides align to TRBD2. The sequence derives from a person between 18 and 60 years old who received the Ad26.COV2.S COVID-19 vaccine or a placebo. Sequences were derived from peripheral blood, sampled in a trial of Ad26.COV2.S vaccine versus placebo. The CDR3 spells CASSDPWGTSGGYNEQFF. CDR3 sequence (DNA): TGTGCCAGCAGTGATCCCTGGGGGACTAGCGGGGGTTACAATGAGCAGTTCTTC.